This entry lists 31 T cell receptor beta chains sequenced from one sample in a study of vaccination effects on CD4 cells after COVID-19. Their antigen targets remain unknown. The assay was immunoSEQ multiplex PCR, and TCRdb's table has in-frame clones only and misses some. This table holds some 70,000 clones, more than 60% found once. Following 10 days of culture, CD4+ T cells were isolated. The vaccine given was either BNT162b2 or mRNA-1273, in two doses. Source: CD4+ T cells from PBMCs cultured without peptide, taken after COVID-19 vaccination. These receptors all stem from a human donor who received a COVID-19 vaccine.

This chain uses TRBV15 with TRBJ2-4; D remains unclear. Germline V gene data show CDR1 as LNHNV and CDR2 as YYDKDF (reference sequence). The V gene lost 1 base and the J gene lost 9 bases, with 10 bases spanning the gap. The CDR3 consists of 13 residues. CDR3 loop: CATSRGRTSIQYF. The DNA for the CDR3 is TGTGCCACCAGCAGAGGAAGGACGAGCATTCAGTACTTC.

The rearrangement joins TRBV6-5 to TRBJ2-1, with TRBD1 identical over 8 bases. CDR3 length equals 11 residues. V shed 6 bases, J shed 16 bases, and the junction held 8 bases outside the gene matches. Per germline, CDR1 MNHEY and CDR2 SVGAGI. CDR3: CASRETGVQFF. The CDR3, as DNA: TGTGCCAGCAGGGAGACAGGGGTACAATTCTTC.

V usage is TRBV6-1 and J usage is TRBJ2-3; TRBD2 might be the D (7 bases). The CDR3 has 16 amino acids. Germline-derived CDR1 and CDR2 are MNHNS and SASEGT. Trimming took 6 bases from V and 1 from J, leaving 17 bases between them. This chain's CDR3 is CASSERGGRGTDTQYF. DNA of the CDR3: TGTGCCAGCAGCGAAAGGGGGGGTCGGGGCACAGATACGCAGTATTTT.

V and J are TRBV5-1 and TRBJ1-1; D is ambiguous. The CDR3 totals 14 residues. CDR1 is SGHRS and CDR2 is YFSETQ in the germline V gene. The V gene lost 7 bases and the J gene lost 1 base, with 14 bases spanning the gap. For the CDR3, the DNA is TGCGCCAGCGGGTCAAACATGCCGAACACTGAAGCTTTCTTT. It codes for CASGSNMPNTEAFF.

The V gene is TRBV19, the J gene TRBJ1-1, with 10 bases that match TRBD1. The CDR3 extends over 16 amino acids. Trimming at V came to 5 bases and at J to 3 bases, leaving 9 bases not matched to a gene. Germline CDR1 is LNHDA and CDR2 is SQIVND (reference sequence). CDR3 DNA: TGTGCCAGTAGTTTCTGGACAGGGGGTCCGGACACTGAAGCTTTCTTT. Translation: CASSFWTGGPDTEAFF.

The rearrangement links TRBV12-3 or TRBV12-4 to TRBJ1-4; D is ambiguous. Trimming left V 6 bases short and J 3 bases short, with 8 bases between. The CDR3 extends over 13 amino acids. CDR3 protein: CASRAGSNEKLFF. The CDR3 region has the DNA TGTGCCAGCAGGGCCGGGTCTAATGAAAAACTGTTTTTT.

V and J are TRBV6-5 and TRBJ1-4; TRBD1 agrees at 11 bases. This CDR3 has 14 amino acids. The ends lost 8 bases at V and 7 bases at J; junction bases unmatched: 6. From germline, CDR1 is MNHEY and CDR2 SVGAGI. Here the CDR3 reads CASERDRGFEKLFF. CDR3 DNA: TGTGCCAGCGAGAGGGACAGGGGGTTTGAAAAACTGTTTTTT.

The chain has TRBV12-3 or TRBV12-4 and TRBJ1-4; D remains unclear. CDR3 length equals 12 residues. V shed 7 bases and J shed 1 base, with 4 bases lying between them. CDR3 sequence: CASMETNEKLFF. Written as DNA, the CDR3 is TGTGCCAGCATGGAAACTAATGAAAAACTGTTTTTT.

In this sample, this clone turned up once. V gene TRBV6-2 or TRBV6-3 combines with J gene TRBJ2-1, with D uncertain. V lost 6 bases and J lost 5, with 8 bases in between. The germline CDR1 and CDR2 sequences are MNHEY and SVGEGT. This CDR3 region has 12 residues. CDR3 loop: CASSSFNNEQFF. The CDR3 bases are TGTGCCAGCAGCTCCTTTAACAATGAGCAGTTCTTC.

The rearrangement uses TRBV5-1 and TRBJ1-5; D ambiguous. This CDR3 spans 17 amino acids. V lost 4 bases and J 3 bases, leaving 20 bases between the germline ends. Germline V gene data show CDR1 as SGHRS and CDR2 as YFSETQ. The CDR3 nucleotides read TGCGCCAGCAGCCCGGGTGGGAGGGCAGATGACAATCAGCCCCAGCATTTT. Residues: CASSPGGRADDNQPQHF.

On this clone: Other DNA sequences in this sample translate to the same CDR3. The chain has TRBV6-5 and TRBJ2-5, with 7 positions matching TRBD1. J was trimmed by 4 bases and V by 6 bases; bases with no gene match: 5. Per germline, CDR1 MNHEY and CDR2 SVGAGI. The CDR3 contains 13 residues. The CDR3 region is CASRRQGGETQYF. The CDR3 region has the DNA TGTGCCAGCAGGAGACAGGGTGGAGAGACCCAGTACTTC.

V is TRBV5-1 and J is TRBJ1-2, with TRBD1 matching 8 bases. The V gene's germline CDR1 is SGHRS and CDR2 YFSETQ. Unmatched junction bases numbered 5, after V lost 4 bases and J lost 0 bases. The CDR3 is 15 amino acids. The CDR3, as DNA: TGCGCCAGCAGCCGAACAGGGGGGCCTAACTATGGCTACACCTTC. This translates into CASSRTGGPNYGYTF.

The chain is built from TRBV29-1 and TRBJ1-1; D remains unclear. Trimming pared 8 bases from V and 0 bases from J, leaving 10 bases between. The CDR3 covers 12 residues. The V gene's germline CDR1 is SQVTM and CDR2 ANQGSEA. In DNA, the CDR3 is TGCAGCCTCCGGGAGGTGAACACTGAAGCTTTCTTT. As protein: CSLREVNTEAFF.

V is TRBV11-2 and J is TRBJ1-2; D might be TRBD1 (5 bases). The germline V and J ends were trimmed by 6 bases and 7 bases, with 12 bases remaining between them. The CDR3 sequence is 12 residues long. CDR1 SGHAT and CDR2 FQNNGV come from the germline V gene. The CDR3 is CASSRGTSGYTF. CDR3 in DNA: TGTGCCAGCAGTCGCGGGACTTCTGGCTACACCTTC.

This chain links TRBV2 with TRBJ1-4; TRBD1 aligns across 9 bases. J gave up 2 bases and V 4 bases, and 2 bases lay outside the gene matches. Germline CDR1 and CDR2: SNHLY and FYNNEI. This CDR3 is built from 15 residues. CDR3 protein: CASSVQGATNEKLFF. CDR3 bases: TGTGCCAGCAGTGTACAGGGGGCGACTAATGAAAAACTGTTTTTT.

This chain connects TRBV28 to TRBJ1-4, with TRBD1 identical over 8 bases. Trimming removed 4 bases from V and 8 bases from J; junction bases left unmatched: 9. Germline V CDR1 and CDR2: MDHEN, SYDVKM. The CDR3 loop spans 15 amino acids. CDR3 DNA sequence: TGTGCCAGCAGTTCTACCGGGACAGGTAGAGAAAAACTGTTTTTT. Its protein is CASSSTGTGREKLFF.

This clone was recorded only once. The chain uses TRBV5-1 and TRBJ2-3, with TRBD1 matching over 9 bases. The length of the CDR3 is 14 residues. From germline, CDR1 is SGHRS and CDR2 YFSETQ. V gave up 3 bases and J gave up 4 bases; unmatched junction bases: 3. CDR3 in DNA: TGCGCCAGCAGCTCCCGACAGGGGGCAGATACGCAGTATTTT. Translation gives CASSSRQGADTQYF.

The V and J genes are TRBV25-1 and TRBJ1-1; D unclear. The V and J ends lost 3 bases and 2 bases respectively, with 13 bases between them. Germline V gives CDR1 MGHDK, CDR2 SYGVNS. The CDR3 runs to 15 residues. The CDR3 protein is CASSDDRTGNTEAFF. DNA of the CDR3: TGTGCCAGCAGTGACGACCGGACGGGTAACACTGAAGCTTTCTTT. The variable domain in full, with the rest retrieved from reference TRBV25-1 and TRBJ1-1, is EADIYQTPRYLVIGTGKKITLECSQTMGHDKMYWYQQDPGMELHLIHYSYGVNSTEKGDLSSESTVSRIRTEHFPLTLESARPSHTSQYLCASSDDRTGNTEAFFGQGTRLTVV.

This chain uses TRBV15 with TRBJ2-2; 7 bases align to TRBD2. From germline, CDR1 is LNHNV and CDR2 YYDKDF (reference sequence). Trimming took 6 bases from V and 4 from J; bases not matched to a gene: 14. The CDR3 spans 17 residues. Here the CDR3 reads CATSPLGGRGFTGELFF. For the CDR3, the DNA is TGTGCCACCAGTCCCCTGGGAGGGCGCGGGTTCACCGGGGAGCTGTTTTTT.

CDR3 bases: TGTGCCAGCAGCCAGACAGGGTGGGGAAACACCATATATTTT. Translation gives CASSQTGWGNTIYF. V usage is TRBV7-2 and J usage is TRBJ1-3; 7 bases match TRBD1. CDR1 and CDR2 (germline): SGHTA, FQGNSA. The CDR3 is 14 amino acids. V was pared by 5 bases and J by 4 bases, with 5 bases of the junction left unmatched.

This rearrangement joins TRBV18 to TRBJ2-1; D remains unclear. Trimming removed 0 bases at V and 9 bases at J, with 12 bases between. Germline V gene sequence: CDR1 KGHSH, CDR2 LQKENI. The CDR3 is 14 amino acids. Written as DNA, the CDR3 is TGTGCCAGCTCACCACCGTCTCCAGTGAGTGAGCAGTTCTTC. The encoded protein is CASSPPSPVSEQFF.

The chain employs TRBV7-9 and TRBJ2-3; 9 nucleotides align to TRBD2. Germline-derived CDR1 and CDR2 are SEHNR and FQNEAQ (reference sequence). The junction had 5 bases not matched to a gene; V was cut back by 2 bases and J by 2 bases. This CDR3 is 16 amino acids long. DNA for the CDR3: TGTGCCAGCAGCTTAAATAGCGGGGGCACCACAGATACGCAGTATTTT. It specifies CASSLNSGGTTDTQYF. The variable domain in full, with the rest retrieved from reference TRBV7-9 and TRBJ2-3, is DTGVSQNPRHKITKRGQNVTFRCDPISEHNRLYWYRQTLGQGPEFLTYFQNEAQLEKSRLLSDRFSAERPKGSFSTLEIQRTEQGDSAMYLCASSLNSGGTTDTQYFGPGTRLTVL.

The chain recombines TRBV4-3 with TRBJ2-3; 8 nucleotides agree with TRBD2. The V segment lost 4 bases and the J segment 1 base; nucleotides outside the gene matches: 10. CDR1 and CDR2 (germline): LGHNA, YSLEER. The CDR3 is 17 amino acids. The CDR3 DNA reads TGCGCCAGCAGCCCGAACCCATCAGCGGGGGGCACAGATACGCAGTATTTT. Its protein product is CASSPNPSAGGTDTQYF.

The sample holds a few counts of this clone. This CDR3 is missing its conserved last phenylalanine or tryptophan, likely due to a read error. The limits of the CDR3 on the DNA are not certain, so only TCRdb's listed CDR3 is given. This chain joins TRBV7-7 and TRBJ2-7. With termini counted, the CDR3 has 8 amino acids. Germline CDR1 reads SSHAT; CDR2 reads FNYEAQ (reference sequence). The CDR3 sequence is CASSLVVD.

This clone was counted only a few times. The chain links TRBV19 to TRBJ1-5; 9 nucleotides match TRBD1. After removal of 4 bases from V and 6 bases from J, the junction contained 7 bases not matched to a gene. Germline assignment: CDR1 LNHDA and CDR2 SQIVND (reference sequence). The CDR3 runs to 15 residues. CDR3 DNA sequence: TGTGCCAGTAGTACACAGGGGGCGAGGACTCAGCCCCAGCATTTT. Protein product: CASSTQGARTQPQHF.

V is TRBV5-1 and J is TRBJ1-2; D is ambiguous. The germline V gene encodes CDR1 SGHRS and CDR2 YFSETQ. V lost 0 bases, J lost 5 bases, and 8 bases lay in between. This CDR3 contains 13 residues. This chain's CDR3 is CASSLDKGYGYTF. The CDR3 DNA sequence: TGCGCCAGCAGCTTGGATAAAGGGTATGGCTACACCTTC.

This clone was seen only once. The chain combines TRBV24-1 with TRBJ1-3, with 7 positions matching TRBD1. V lost 5 bases and J lost 4; bases outside the gene matches: 10. Germline CDR1 is KGHDR and CDR2 is SFDVKD. The CDR3 is 16 amino acids. The CDR3: CATSGGPGQRGNTIYF. The CDR3 coding sequence is TGTGCCACCAGTGGAGGACCGGGACAGAGGGGAAACACCATATATTTT.

This clone was recorded only once. This chain links TRBV11-2 with TRBJ2-1, with D uncertain. The CDR3 is 13 amino acids. Trimming cost V 5 bases and J 10 bases, with 15 bases left between them. CDR1 SGHAT and CDR2 FQNNGV come from the germline V gene. The DNA for the CDR3 is TGTGCCAGCAGCACAGCCGGCAGGAGAGAGCAGTTCTTC. Translated, it gives CASSTAGRREQFF.

This chain joins TRBV13 and TRBJ2-4, with D hard to call. The CDR3 extends over 14 amino acids. In germline, CDR1 is PRHDT, CDR2 FYEKMQ (reference sequence). V was trimmed by 7 bases and J by 1 base, leaving 11 bases between them. In nucleotides, the CDR3 is TGTGCCAGCACTAGGTGGGTGGCCAAAAACATTCAGTACTTC. Its translation: CASTRWVAKNIQYF.

This chain connects TRBV20-1 to TRBJ2-3; D not resolved. Trimming took 6 bases from V and 6 from J, leaving 7 bases between them. CDR1 is DFQATT, CDR2 SNEGSKA, per germline (reference sequence). The CDR3 is made up of 10 amino acids. The CDR3 protein is CSANGDTQYF. CDR3 bases: TGCAGTGCAAATGGGGATACGCAGTATTTT.

The chain combines TRBV4-1 with TRBJ2-7; 8 nucleotides agree with TRBD1. The CDR3 has 14 amino acids. V lost 4 bases to trimming and J lost 2 bases; unmatched junction nucleotides: 4. Germline values: CDR1 MGHRA, CDR2 YSYEKL. This chain's CDR3 is CASSRQQGAYEQYV. The CDR3 DNA reads TGCGCCAGCAGCCGGCAACAGGGGGCCTACGAGCAGTACGTC.